The sample holds a few counts of the clone carrying this T cell receptor (beta chain). The antigen is undetermined. From the reads, TCRdb called clonotypes with MiXCR, one entry per CDR3 protein. Of a few hundred thousand distinct CDR3 sequences listed, over 15% are singletons. This sample was taken from a study of T cell repertoires in cytomegalovirus infection. Background on the study: A matching HLA type, together with CMV infection, was signaled by public TCR beta signatures.

CDR3 length: 11 amino acids. The V end was cut by 2 bases, the J end by 6 bases, with 1 base between. CDR1 and CDR2 from the germline V gene are MNHNY and SVGAGI (reference sequence). Findings and limits, study-wide: Public TCR beta family frequency separated CMV-and-HLA carriers, including in an independent cohort. Clonotype analysis showed dominance of the ex vivo response by HLA-C-restricted CMV-specific TCR beta clonotypes.

The sequencing input was CD8+ T cells from PBMCs. The chain recombines TRBV6-6 with TRBJ1-4; D gene ambiguous. This receptor was taken from a human donor in good health (CMV status not recorded). Some clones in this sample may be carry-over from other donors' samples. The CDR3 protein is CASSYDEKLFF. Written as DNA, the CDR3 is TGTGCCAGCAGTTACGATGAAAAACTGTTTTTT.